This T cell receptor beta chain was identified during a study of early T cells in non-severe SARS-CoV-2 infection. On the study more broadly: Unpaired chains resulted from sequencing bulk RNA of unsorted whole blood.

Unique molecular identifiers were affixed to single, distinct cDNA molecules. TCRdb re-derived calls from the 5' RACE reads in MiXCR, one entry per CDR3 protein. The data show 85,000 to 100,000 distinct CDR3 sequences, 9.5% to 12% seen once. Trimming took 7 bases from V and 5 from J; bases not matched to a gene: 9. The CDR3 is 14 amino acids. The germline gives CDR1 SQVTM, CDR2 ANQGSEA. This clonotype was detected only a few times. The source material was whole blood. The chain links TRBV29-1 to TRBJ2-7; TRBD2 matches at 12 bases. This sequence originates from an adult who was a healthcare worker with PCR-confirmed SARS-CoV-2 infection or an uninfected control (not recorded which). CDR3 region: CSAKTTSGSNEQYF. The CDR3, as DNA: TGCAGCGCTAAGACGACTAGCGGGAGCAACGAGCAGTACTTC.